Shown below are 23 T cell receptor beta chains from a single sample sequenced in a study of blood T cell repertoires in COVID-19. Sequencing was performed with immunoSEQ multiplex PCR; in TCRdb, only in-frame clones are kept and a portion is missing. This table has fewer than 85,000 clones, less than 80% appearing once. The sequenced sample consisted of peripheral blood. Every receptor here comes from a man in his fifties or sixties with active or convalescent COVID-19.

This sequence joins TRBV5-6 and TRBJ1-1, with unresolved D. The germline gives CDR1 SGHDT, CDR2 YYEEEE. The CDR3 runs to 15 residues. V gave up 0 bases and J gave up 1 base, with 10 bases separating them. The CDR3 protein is CASSLAAGGNTEAFF. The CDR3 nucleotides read TGTGCCAGCAGCTTGGCGGCAGGAGGGAACACTGAAGCTTTCTTT.

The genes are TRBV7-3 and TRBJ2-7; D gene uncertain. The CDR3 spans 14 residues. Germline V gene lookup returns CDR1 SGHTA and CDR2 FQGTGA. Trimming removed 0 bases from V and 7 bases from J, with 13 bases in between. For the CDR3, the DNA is TGTGCCAGCAGCTTAACGGGCCCAGAACGGGAGCAGTACTTC. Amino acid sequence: CASSLTGPEREQYF. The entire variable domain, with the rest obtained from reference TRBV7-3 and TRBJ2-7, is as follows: GAGVSQTPSNKVTEKGKYVELRCDPISGHTALYWYRQSLGQGPEFLIYFQGTGAADDSGLPNDRFFAVRPEGSVSTLKIQRTERGDSAVYLCASSLTGPEREQYFGPGTRLTVT.

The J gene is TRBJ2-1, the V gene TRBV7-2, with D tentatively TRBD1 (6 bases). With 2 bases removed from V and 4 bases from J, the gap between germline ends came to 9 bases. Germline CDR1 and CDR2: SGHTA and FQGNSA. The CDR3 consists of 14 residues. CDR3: CASSLLTGYNEQFF. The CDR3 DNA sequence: TGTGCCAGCAGCTTACTGACAGGATACAATGAGCAGTTCTTC. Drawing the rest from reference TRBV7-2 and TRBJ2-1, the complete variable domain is GAGVSQSPSNKVTEKGKDVELRCDPISGHTALYWYRQSLGQGLEFLIYFQGNSAPDKSGLPSDRFSAERTGGSVSTLTIQRTQQEDSAVYLCASSLLTGYNEQFFGPGTRLTVL.

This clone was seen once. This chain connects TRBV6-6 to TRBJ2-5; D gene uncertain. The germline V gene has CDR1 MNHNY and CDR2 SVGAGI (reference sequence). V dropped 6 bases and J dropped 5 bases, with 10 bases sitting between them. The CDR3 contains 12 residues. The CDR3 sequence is CASSPGGETQYF. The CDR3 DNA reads TGTGCCAGCAGCCCCGGCGGCGAGACCCAGTACTTC.

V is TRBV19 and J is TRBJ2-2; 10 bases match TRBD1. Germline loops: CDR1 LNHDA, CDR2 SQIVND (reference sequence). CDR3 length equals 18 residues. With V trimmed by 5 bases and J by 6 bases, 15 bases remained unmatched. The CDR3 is CASSGTLGQGRSAGELFF. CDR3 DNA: TGTGCCAGTAGTGGCACCCTGGGACAGGGGCGTTCGGCCGGGGAGCTGTTTTTT.

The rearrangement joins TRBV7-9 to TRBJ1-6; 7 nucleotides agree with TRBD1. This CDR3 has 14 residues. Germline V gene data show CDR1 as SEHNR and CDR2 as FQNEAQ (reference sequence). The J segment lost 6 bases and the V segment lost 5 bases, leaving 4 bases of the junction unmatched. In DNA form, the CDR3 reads TGTGCCAGCAGCCGGGGACAGCTTAATTCACCCCTCCACTTT. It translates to CASSRGQLNSPLHF.

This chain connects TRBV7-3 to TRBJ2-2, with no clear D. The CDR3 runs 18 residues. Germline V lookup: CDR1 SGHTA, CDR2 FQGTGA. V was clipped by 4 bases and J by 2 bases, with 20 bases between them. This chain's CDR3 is CASSSPTSVGFNTGELFF. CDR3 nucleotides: TGTGCCAGCAGCTCGCCCACGAGCGTGGGTTTTAACACCGGGGAGCTGTTTTTT.

The CDR3 here is CATSDLEGGGQETQYF. CDR3 DNA sequence: TGTGCCACCAGTGATTTGGAAGGGGGGGGGCAAGAGACCCAGTACTTC. The chain uses TRBV24-1 and TRBJ2-5; perhaps TRBD2 as D (7 bases). The CDR3 extends over 16 amino acids. CDR1 KGHDR and CDR2 SFDVKD come from the germline V gene. With 0 bases removed from V and 2 bases from J, the gap between germline ends came to 12 bases.

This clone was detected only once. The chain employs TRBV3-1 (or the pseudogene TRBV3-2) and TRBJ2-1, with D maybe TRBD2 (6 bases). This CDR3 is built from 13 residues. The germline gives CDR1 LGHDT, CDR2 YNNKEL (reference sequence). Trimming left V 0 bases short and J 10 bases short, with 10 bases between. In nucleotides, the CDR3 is TGTGCCAGCAGCCAAGATCGTCGGGGGGAGCAGTTCTTC. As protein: CASSQDRRGEQFF.

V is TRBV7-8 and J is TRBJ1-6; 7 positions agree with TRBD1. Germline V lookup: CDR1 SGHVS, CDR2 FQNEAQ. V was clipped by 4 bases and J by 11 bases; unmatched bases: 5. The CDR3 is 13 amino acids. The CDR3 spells CASSYGQDPPLHF. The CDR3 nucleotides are TGTGCCAGCAGCTACGGACAGGATCCACCCCTCCACTTT.

CDR3 sequence reads: CSTPGYNTEAFF. In DNA form, the CDR3 reads TGCAGCACTCCAGGGTATAACACTGAAGCTTTCTTT. This chain links TRBV29-1 with TRBJ1-1, with D maybe TRBD1 (5 bases). Deletions cut 8 bases from V and 2 bases from J, with 12 bases between. CDR1 SQVTM and CDR2 ANQGSEA come from the germline V gene. This CDR3 is built from 12 residues. Combining the CDR3 with reference TRBV29-1 and TRBJ1-1 gives the whole variable domain SAVISQKPSRDICQRGTSLTIQCQVDSQVTMMFWYRQQPGQSLTLIATANQGSEATYESGFVIDKFPISRPNLTFSTLTVSNMSPEDSSIYLCSTPGYNTEAFFGQGTRLTVV.

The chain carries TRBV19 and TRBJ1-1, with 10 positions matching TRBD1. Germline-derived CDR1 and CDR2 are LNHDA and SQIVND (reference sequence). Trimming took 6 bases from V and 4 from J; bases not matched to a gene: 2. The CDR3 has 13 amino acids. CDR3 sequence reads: CASRRTGGTEAFF. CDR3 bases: TGTGCCAGTAGAAGGACAGGGGGCACTGAAGCTTTCTTT.

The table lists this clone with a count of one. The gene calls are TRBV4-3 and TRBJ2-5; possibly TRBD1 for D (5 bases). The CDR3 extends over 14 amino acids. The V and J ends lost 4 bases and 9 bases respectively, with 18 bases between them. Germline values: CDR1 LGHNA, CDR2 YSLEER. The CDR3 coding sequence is TGCGCCAGCAGCCCAACCATGGGGCCCCAAGCCCAGTACTTC. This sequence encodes CASSPTMGPQAQYF.

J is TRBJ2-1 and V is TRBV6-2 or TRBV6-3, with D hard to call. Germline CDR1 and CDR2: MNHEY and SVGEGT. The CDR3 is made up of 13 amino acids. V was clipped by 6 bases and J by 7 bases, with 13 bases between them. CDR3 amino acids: CASSLHSVNEQFF. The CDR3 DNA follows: TGTGCCAGCAGCCTGCACTCCGTGAATGAGCAGTTCTTC.

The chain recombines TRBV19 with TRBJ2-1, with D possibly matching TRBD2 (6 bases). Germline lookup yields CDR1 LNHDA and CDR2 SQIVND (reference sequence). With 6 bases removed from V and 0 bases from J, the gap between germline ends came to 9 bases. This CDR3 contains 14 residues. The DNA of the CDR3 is TGTGCCAGTAGCTTCGGGGGCTCCTACAATGAGCAGTTCTTC. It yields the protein CASSFGGSYNEQFF.

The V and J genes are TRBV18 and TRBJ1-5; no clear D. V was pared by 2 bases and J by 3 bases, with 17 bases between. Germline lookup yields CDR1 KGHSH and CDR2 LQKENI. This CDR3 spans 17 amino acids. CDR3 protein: CASSPGLSSQDNQPQHF. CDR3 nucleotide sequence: TGTGCCAGCTCACCAGGTCTATCGAGTCAGGACAATCAGCCCCAGCATTTT.

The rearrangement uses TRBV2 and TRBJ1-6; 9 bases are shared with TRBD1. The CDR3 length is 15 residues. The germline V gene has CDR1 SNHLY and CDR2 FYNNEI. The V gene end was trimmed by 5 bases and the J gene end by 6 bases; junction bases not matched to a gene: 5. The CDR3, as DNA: TGTGCCAGCAGTTTACAGGGGGCAGGTAATTCACCCCTCCACTTT. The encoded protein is CASSLQGAGNSPLHF.

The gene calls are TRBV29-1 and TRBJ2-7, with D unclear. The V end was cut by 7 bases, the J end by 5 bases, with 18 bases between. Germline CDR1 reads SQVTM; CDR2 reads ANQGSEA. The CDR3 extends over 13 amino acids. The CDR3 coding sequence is TGCAGCGCCAAAGGATCTAGTAACAACGAGCAGTACTTC. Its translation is CSAKGSSNNEQYF.

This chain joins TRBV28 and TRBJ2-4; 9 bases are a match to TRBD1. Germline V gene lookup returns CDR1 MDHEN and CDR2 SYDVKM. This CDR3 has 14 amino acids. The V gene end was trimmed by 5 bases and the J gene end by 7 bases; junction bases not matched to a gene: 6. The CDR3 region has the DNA TGTGCCAGCAGTCCGGACAGGGGAATCAACATTCAGTACTTC. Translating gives CASSPDRGINIQYF.

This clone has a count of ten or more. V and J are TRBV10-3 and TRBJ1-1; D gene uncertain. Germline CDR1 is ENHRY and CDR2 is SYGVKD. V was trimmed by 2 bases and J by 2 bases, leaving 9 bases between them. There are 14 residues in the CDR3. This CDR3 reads CAISEALRNTEAFF. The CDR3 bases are TGTGCCATCAGTGAGGCATTGCGAAACACTGAAGCTTTCTTT.

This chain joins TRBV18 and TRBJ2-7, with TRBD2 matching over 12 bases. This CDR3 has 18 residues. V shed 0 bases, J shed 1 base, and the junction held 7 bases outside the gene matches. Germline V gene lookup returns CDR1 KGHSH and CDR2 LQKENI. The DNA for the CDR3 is TGTGCCAGCTCACCACCGCTAGCGGGGGGGCTCGGGTCCTACGAGCAGTACTTC. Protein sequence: CASSPPLAGGLGSYEQYF.

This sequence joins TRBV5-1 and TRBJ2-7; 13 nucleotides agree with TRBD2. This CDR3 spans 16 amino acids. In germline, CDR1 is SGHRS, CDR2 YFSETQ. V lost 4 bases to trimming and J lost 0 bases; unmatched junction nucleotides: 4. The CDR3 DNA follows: TGCGCCAGCAGCCCCGGGACTAGCGGGGTCTCCTACGAGCAGTACTTC. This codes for CASSPGTSGVSYEQYF.

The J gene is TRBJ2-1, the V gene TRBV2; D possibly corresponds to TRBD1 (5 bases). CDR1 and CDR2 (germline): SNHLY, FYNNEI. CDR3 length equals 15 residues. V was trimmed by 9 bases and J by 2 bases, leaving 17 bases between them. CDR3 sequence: CASGQEGVAYNEQFF. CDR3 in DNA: TGTGCCAGTGGCCAAGAAGGGGTTGCCTACAATGAGCAGTTCTTC. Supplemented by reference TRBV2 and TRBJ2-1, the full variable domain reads EPEVTQTPSHQVTQMGQEVILRCVPISNHLYFYWYRQILGQKVEFLVSFYNNEISEKSEIFDDQFSVERPDGSNFTLKIRSTKLEDSAMYFCASGQEGVAYNEQFFGPGTRLTVL.